Given below is one TCR beta chain in context. The sample comes from a study of blood T cell repertoires in COVID-19. In the study overall: The cDNA or gDNA used as material had been derived from T cells, B-cell-depleted T cells, or PBMCs.

Profiled with immunoSEQ multiplex PCR; TCRdb holds only in-frame clones, not every one. Here the sample spans approximately 60,000 clones, 79% being singletons. This CDR3 is built from 16 residues. V dropped 5 bases and J dropped 4; count of bases not matched to a gene: 10. Germline V gene data show CDR1 as SGHRS and CDR2 as YFSETQ. Sequencing input: peripheral blood. The chain uses TRBV5-1 and TRBJ2-2, with TRBD2 identical over 8 bases. This receptor was obtained from an elderly woman with active or convalescent COVID-19. The CDR3: CASRGTGGISTGELFF. In DNA form, the CDR3 reads TGCGCCAGCAGGGGAACGGGAGGGATCAGCACCGGGGAGCTGTTTTTT.